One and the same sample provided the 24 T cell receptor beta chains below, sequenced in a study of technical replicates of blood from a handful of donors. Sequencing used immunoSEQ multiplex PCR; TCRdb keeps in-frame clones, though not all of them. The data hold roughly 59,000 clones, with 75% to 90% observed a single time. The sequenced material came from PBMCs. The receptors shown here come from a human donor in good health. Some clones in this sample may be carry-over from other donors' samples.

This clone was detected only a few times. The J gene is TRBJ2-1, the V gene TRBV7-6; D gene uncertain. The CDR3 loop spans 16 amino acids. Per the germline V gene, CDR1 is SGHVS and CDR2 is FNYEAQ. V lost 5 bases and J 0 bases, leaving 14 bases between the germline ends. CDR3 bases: TGTGCCAGCAGCCCGTTTGGTCCCGGCTCCTACAATGAGCAGTTCTTC. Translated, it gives CASSPFGPGSYNEQFF.

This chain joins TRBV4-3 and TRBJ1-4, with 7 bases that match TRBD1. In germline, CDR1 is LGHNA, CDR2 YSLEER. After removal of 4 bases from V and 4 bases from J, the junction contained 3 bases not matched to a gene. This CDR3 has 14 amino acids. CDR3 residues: CASSPGTVNEKLFF. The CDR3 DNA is TGCGCCAGCAGCCCCGGGACAGTTAATGAAAAACTGTTTTTT.

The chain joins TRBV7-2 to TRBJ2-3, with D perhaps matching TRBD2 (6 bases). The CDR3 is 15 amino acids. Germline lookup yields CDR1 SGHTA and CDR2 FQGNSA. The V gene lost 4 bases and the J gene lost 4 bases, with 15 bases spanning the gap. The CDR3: CASSYGLTGADTQYF. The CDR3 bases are TGTGCCAGCAGCTATGGACTAACGGGAGCAGATACGCAGTATTTT.

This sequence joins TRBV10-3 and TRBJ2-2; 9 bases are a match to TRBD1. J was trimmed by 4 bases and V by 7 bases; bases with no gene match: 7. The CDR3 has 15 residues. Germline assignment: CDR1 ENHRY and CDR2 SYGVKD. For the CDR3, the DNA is TGTGCCATCAATTCAGGGACAGGGTTCACCGGGGAGCTGTTTTTT. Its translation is CAINSGTGFTGELFF.

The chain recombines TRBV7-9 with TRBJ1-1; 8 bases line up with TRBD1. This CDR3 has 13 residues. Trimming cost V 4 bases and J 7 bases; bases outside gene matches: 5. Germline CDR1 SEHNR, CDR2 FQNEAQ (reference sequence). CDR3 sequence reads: CASSSTGGNEAFF. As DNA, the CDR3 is TGTGCCAGCAGCTCCACAGGGGGTAATGAAGCTTTCTTT.

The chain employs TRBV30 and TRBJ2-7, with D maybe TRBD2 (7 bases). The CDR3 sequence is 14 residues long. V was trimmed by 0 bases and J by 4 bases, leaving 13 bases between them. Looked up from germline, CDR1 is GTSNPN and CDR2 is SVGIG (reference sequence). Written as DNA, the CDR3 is TGTGCCTGGAGTGTCCGCGGGGGCGGGTACGAGCAGTACTTC. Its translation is CAWSVRGGGYEQYF.

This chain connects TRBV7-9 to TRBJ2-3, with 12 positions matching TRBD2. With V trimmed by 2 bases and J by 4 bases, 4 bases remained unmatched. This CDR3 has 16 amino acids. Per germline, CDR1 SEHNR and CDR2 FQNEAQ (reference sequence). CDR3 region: CASSLNLAGGADTQYF. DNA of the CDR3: TGTGCCAGCAGCTTAAACCTAGCGGGAGGGGCAGATACGCAGTATTTT.

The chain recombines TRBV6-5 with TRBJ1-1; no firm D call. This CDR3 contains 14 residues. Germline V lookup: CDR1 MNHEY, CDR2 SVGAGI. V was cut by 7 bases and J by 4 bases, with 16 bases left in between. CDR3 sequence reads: CASTPRVFATEAFF. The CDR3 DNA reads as TGTGCCAGCACCCCGAGGGTCTTCGCCACTGAAGCTTTCTTT.

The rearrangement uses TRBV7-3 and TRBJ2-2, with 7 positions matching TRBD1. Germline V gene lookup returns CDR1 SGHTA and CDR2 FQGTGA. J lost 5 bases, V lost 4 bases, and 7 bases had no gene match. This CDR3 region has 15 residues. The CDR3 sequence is CASSSTGTRTGELFF. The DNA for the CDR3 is TGTGCCAGCAGCTCGACAGGGACCAGGACCGGGGAGCTGTTTTTT.

CDR3 coding DNA: TGCGCCAGCAGCTTGGCTGTGACAGGGTTAGGTGAGCAGTTCTTC. Protein product: CASSLAVTGLGEQFF. The chain is built from TRBV5-1 and TRBJ2-1; 7 nucleotides agree with TRBD1. The CDR3 length is 15 residues. The trim removed 0 bases at V and 9 bases at J, leaving 9 bases unmatched. Germline loops: CDR1 SGHRS, CDR2 YFSETQ. The whole variable domain, remainder taken from reference TRBV5-1 and TRBJ2-1, is KAGVTQTPRYLIKTRGQQVTLSCSPISGHRSVSWYQQTPGQGLQFLFEYFSETQRNKGNFPGRFSGRQFSNSRSEMNVSTLELGDSALYLCASSLAVTGLGEQFFGPGTRLTVL.

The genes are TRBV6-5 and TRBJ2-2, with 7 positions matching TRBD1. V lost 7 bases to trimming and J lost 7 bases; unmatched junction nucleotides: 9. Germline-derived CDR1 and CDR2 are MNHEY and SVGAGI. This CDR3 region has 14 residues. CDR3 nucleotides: TGTGCCAGCAAGAATAGGGGGCTAGGCGGGGAGCTGTTTTTT. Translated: CASKNRGLGGELFF.

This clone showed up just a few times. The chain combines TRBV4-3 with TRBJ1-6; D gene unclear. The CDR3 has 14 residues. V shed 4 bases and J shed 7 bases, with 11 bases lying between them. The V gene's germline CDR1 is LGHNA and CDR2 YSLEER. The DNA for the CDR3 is TGCGCCAGCAGCCCGTTCCGAGGGAATTCACCCCTCCACTTT. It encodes CASSPFRGNSPLHF.

CDR3 in DNA: TGTGCCAGCAGTGGCCGCATGGGCAAGGCCTACAATGAGCAGTTCTTC. Amino acid sequence: CASSGRMGKAYNEQFF. This rearrangement joins TRBV28 to TRBJ2-1; D gene ambiguous. The CDR3 has 16 amino acids. Trimming cost V 5 bases and J 2 bases, with 16 bases left between them. Germline CDR1 is MDHEN and CDR2 is SYDVKM.

In DNA, the CDR3 is TGTGCCACCAGCTACGACAGGACGCGTACCTACGAGCAGTACTTC. Amino acid sequence: CATSYDRTRTYEQYF. The chain employs TRBV15 and TRBJ2-7; D possibly corresponds to TRBD1 (6 bases). V was clipped by 5 bases and J by 2 bases, with 16 bases between them. The CDR3 has 15 residues. Looked up from germline, CDR1 is LNHNV and CDR2 is YYDKDF (reference sequence).

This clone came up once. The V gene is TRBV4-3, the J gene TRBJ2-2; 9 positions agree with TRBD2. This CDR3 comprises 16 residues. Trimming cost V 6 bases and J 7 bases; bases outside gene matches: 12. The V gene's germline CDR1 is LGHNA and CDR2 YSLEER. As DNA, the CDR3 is TGCGCCAGCAGTCAGCTAGCGGGATCCGGGGGCGGGGAGCTGTTTTTT. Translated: CASSQLAGSGGGELFF.

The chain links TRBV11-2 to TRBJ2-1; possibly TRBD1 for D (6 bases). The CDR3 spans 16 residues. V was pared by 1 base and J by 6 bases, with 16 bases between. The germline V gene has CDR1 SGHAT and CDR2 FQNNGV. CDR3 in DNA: TGTGCCAGCAGCTTAGGGGGGCTCATCGATTCCAATGAGCAGTTCTTC. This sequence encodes CASSLGGLIDSNEQFF.

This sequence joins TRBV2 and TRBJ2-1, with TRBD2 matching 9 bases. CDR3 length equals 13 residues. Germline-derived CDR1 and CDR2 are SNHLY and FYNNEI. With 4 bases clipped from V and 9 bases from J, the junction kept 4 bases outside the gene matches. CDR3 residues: CASSAREGSEQFF. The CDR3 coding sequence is TGTGCCAGCAGTGCGCGGGAGGGAAGTGAGCAGTTCTTC. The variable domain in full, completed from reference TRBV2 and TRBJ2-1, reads EPEVTQTPSHQVTQMGQEVILRCVPISNHLYFYWYRQILGQKVEFLVSFYNNEISEKSEIFDDQFSVERPDGSNFTLKIRSTKLEDSAMYFCASSAREGSEQFFGPGTRLTVL.

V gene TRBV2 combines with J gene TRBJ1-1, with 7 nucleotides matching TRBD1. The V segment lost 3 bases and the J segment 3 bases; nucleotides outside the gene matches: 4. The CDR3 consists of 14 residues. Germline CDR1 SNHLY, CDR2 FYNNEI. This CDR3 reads CASSELQGYTEAFF. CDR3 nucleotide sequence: TGTGCCAGCAGTGAGTTACAGGGGTACACTGAAGCTTTCTTT.

CDR3 protein: CASSFRSGGAVTDTQYF. For the CDR3, the DNA is TGTGCCAGCAGCTTCAGGAGCGGGGGGGCTGTAACAGATACGCAGTATTTT. This rearrangement joins TRBV5-4 to TRBJ2-3, with 10 bases lining up with TRBD2. The CDR3 contains 17 residues. Germline CDR1 and CDR2: SGHNT and YYREEE (reference sequence). V lost 2 bases, J lost 3 bases, and 9 bases stayed unmatched.

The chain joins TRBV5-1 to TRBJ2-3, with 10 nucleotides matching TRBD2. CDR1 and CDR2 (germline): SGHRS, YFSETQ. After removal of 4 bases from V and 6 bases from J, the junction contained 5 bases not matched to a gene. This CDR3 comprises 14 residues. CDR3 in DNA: TGCGCCAGCAGCCTTAGCGGGAGGAGCGATACGCAGTATTTT. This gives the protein CASSLSGRSDTQYF.

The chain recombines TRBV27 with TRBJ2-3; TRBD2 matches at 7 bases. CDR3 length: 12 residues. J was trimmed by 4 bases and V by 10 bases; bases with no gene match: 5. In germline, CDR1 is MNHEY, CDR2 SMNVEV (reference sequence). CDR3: CATVGGADTQYF. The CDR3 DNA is TGTGCCACAGTGGGGGGGGCAGATACGCAGTATTTT.

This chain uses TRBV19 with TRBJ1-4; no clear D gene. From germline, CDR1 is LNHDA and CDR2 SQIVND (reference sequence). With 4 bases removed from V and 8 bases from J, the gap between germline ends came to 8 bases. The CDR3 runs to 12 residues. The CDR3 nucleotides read TGTGCCAGTAGTAATGTAGCAGAAAAACTGTTTTTT. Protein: CASSNVAEKLFF.

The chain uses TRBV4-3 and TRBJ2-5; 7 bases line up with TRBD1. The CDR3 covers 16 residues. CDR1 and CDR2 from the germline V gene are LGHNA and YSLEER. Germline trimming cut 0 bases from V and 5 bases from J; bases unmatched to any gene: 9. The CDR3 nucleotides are TGCGCCAGCAGCCAAGAGGTCCAGGGGGTATTTGAGACCCAGTACTTC. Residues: CASSQEVQGVFETQYF.

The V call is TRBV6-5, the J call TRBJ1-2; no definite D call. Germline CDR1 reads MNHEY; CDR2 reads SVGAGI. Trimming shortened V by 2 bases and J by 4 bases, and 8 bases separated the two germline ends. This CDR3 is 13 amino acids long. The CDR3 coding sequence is TGTGCCAGCAGTTACGGCCTGGTCTATGGCTACACCTTC. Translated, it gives CASSYGLVYGYTF.